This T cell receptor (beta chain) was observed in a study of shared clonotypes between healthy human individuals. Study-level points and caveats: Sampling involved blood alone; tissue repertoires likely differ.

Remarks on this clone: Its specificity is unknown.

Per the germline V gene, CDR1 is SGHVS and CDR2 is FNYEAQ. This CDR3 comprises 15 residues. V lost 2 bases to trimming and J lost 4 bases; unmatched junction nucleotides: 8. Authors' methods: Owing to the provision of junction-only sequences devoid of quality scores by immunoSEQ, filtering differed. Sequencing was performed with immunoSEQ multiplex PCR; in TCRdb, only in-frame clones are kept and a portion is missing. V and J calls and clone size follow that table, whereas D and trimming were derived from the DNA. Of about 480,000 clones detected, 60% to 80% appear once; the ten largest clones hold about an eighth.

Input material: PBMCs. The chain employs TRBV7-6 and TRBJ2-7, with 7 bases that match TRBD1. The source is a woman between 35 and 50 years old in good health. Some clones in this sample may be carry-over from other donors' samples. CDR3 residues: CASSLIRGRRYEQYF. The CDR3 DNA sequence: TGTGCCAGCAGCTTAATAAGGGGGCGCCGGTACGAGCAGTACTTC.